This paragraph covers one TCR beta chain sequence. The antigen is not known. The second PCR ran about 6 to 12 cycles with a sample-barcoded 5' primer and J-beta primers. In TCRdb, the 5' RACE reads were re-called with MiXCR into one record per CDR3 protein. The sample records hundreds of thousands of distinct CDR3 sequences, about 48% being singletons. This sample was taken from a study of blood T cells in healthy people across ages. Study-level findings and limits: Correlation between TCR beta diversity and naive T cell percentage was strong. Reliance upon unsorted PBMCs precluded definitive naive versus antigen-experienced comparison. The donors' CMV status was not determined, possibly confounding changes in expanded clonotypes.

The germline V gene encodes CDR1 LGHDT and CDR2 YNNKEL (reference sequence). Between the trimmed V and J ends, which lost 4 bases and 2 bases, there was a span of 17 bases. The CDR3 spans 16 residues. The V gene is TRBV3-1, the J gene TRBJ1-1; D is unclear. The receptor's source is a man aged 80 or over in good health. Sequencing input: blood. CDR3 residues: CASSRLLTGFNTEAFF. DNA of the CDR3: TGTGCCAGCAGCCGGCTCCTTACCGGATTCAACACTGAAGCTTTCTTT.